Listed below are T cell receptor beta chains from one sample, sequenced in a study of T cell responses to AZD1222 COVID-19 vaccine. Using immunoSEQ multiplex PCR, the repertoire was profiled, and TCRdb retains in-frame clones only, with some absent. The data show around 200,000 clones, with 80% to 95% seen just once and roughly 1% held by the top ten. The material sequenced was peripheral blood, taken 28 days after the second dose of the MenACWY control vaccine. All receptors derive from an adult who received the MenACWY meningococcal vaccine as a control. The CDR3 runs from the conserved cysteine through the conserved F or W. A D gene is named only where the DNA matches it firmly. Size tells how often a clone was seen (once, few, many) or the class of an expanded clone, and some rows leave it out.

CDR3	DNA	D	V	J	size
CASSPAGYYNSPLHF	TGTGCCAGTAGTCCGGCGGGCTATTATAATTCACCCCTCCACTTT	.	TRBV19	TRBJ1-6	.
CASSKQGGGYTF	TGTGCCAGCAGCAAACAGGGCGGCGGCTACACCTTC	.	TRBV5-8	TRBJ1-2	.
CAWRYRGTSTNEKLFF	TGTGCCTGGAGATACAGGGGGACTTCAACTAATGAAAAACTGTTTTTT	TRBD1	TRBV30	TRBJ1-4	.
CASSLPAYGYTF	TGTGCCAGCAGCTTACCGGCCTATGGCTACACCTTC	.	TRBV7-9	TRBJ1-2	.
CASRETGGTEAFF	TGTGCCAGCAGGGAGACAGGGGGCACTGAAGCTTTCTTT	TRBD1	TRBV6-5	TRBJ1-1	.
CASSQEWRGAGVRETQYF	TGCGCCAGCAGCCAAGAGTGGCGGGGCGCTGGGGTCAGGGAGACCCAGTACTTC	.	TRBV4-1	TRBJ2-5	.
CASSLDYNEQFF	TGTGCCAGCAGCTTAGACTACAATGAGCAGTTCTTC	.	TRBV7-2	TRBJ2-1	once
CASSFRGGQETQYF	TGTGCCAGCAGCTTTAGGGGTGGCCAAGAGACCCAGTACTTC	.	TRBV7-9	TRBJ2-5	.
CASSFTVGEAFF	TGTGCCAGCAGCTTCACGGTGGGTGAAGCTTTCTTT	.	TRBV7-9	TRBJ1-1	.
CASSDRAPLAEAFF	TGTGCCAGCAGCGACCGGGCCCCTTTGGCTGAAGCTTTCTTT	.	TRBV27	TRBJ1-1	.
CASRGTGYAYEQYF	TGTGCCAGCAGGGGGACAGGGTACGCCTACGAGCAGTACTTC	TRBD1	TRBV6-5	TRBJ2-7	.
CASSEALRGTGELFF	TGTGCCAGCAGTGAAGCGCTTCGGGGGACCGGGGAGCTGTTTTTT	.	TRBV2	TRBJ2-2	.
CATSDPGQGGNTIYF	TGTGCCACCAGTGATCCCGGACAGGGGGGAAACACCATATATTTT	TRBD1	TRBV24-1	TRBJ1-3	.
CASNNGGADEQFF	TGTGCCAGTAATAACGGGGGGGCCGATGAGCAGTTCTTC	TRBD2	TRBV19	TRBJ2-1	few
CASSLPGETQYF	TGTGCCAGCTCACTGCCGGGGGAGACCCAGTACTTC	.	TRBV18	TRBJ2-5	.
CAAGGPGELFF	TGTGCCGCGGGGGGGCCCGGGGAGCTGTTTTTT	TRBD2	TRBV6-5	TRBJ2-2	.
CASSPRGFSSYEQYF	TGCGCCAGCAGCCCCCGGGGGTTCAGCTCCTACGAGCAGTACTTC	.	TRBV5-1	TRBJ2-7	.
CASSLGPEGEQYF	TGTGCCAGCAGCCTCGGTCCGGAGGGCGAGCAGTACTTC	.	TRBV5-6	TRBJ2-7	.
CASSIQGGMNTEAFF	TGTGCCAGTAGTATCCAGGGCGGCATGAACACTGAAGCTTTCTTT	.	TRBV19	TRBJ1-1	.
CASSLPPLGSPGQPQHF	TGTGCCAGCAGCTTACCTCCCCTCGGGTCACCGGGTCAGCCCCAGCATTTT	.	TRBV7-8	TRBJ1-5	.
CASSMGSPGLQETQYF	TGTGCCAGTAGTATGGGTTCCCCGGGACTCCAAGAGACCCAGTACTTC	.	TRBV19	TRBJ2-5	.
CASNPSNYGYTF	TGTGCCTCGAACCCCTCTAACTATGGCTACACCTTC	.	TRBV30	TRBJ1-2	.
CASSATQATVYGYTF	TGTGCCAGCAGTGCTACCCAAGCTACCGTCTATGGCTACACCTTC	.	TRBV2	TRBJ1-2	few
CASSQERWMDTEAFF	TGCGCCAGCAGCCAAGAGCGATGGATGGACACTGAAGCTTTCTTT	.	TRBV4-1	TRBJ1-1	.
CASSPRQGGINEQFF	TGCGCCAGCAGCCCGCGACAGGGGGGGATAAATGAGCAGTTCTTC	TRBD1	TRBV5-1	TRBJ2-1	.
CASSDGGQGYQPQHF	TGCGCCAGCAGTGACGGGGGACAGGGTTATCAGCCCCAGCATTTT	TRBD1	TRBV10-2	TRBJ1-5	.
CASRGPRNSPLHF	TGTGCCAGCAGAGGACCGCGTAATTCACCCCTCCACTTT	.	TRBV28	TRBJ1-6	.
CASSFSENTEAFF	TGCGCCAGCAGCTTTTCAGAGAACACTGAAGCTTTCTTT	.	TRBV5-1	TRBJ1-1	.
CASRGLGTGGSYEQYF	TGTGCCAGCAGGGGCCTTGGGACAGGGGGTTCCTACGAGCAGTACTTC	TRBD1	TRBV2	TRBJ2-7	.
CASSHDGPGNTIYF	TGCGCCAGCAGCCATGATGGGCCTGGAAACACCATATATTTT	.	TRBV5-1	TRBJ1-3	.
CASSPSAGPPETQYF	TGTGCCAGCAGCCCCTCAGCAGGGCCCCCAGAGACCCAGTACTTC	.	TRBV7-3	TRBJ2-5	.
CASSGRQGANYGYTF	TGTGCCAGCTCAGGTCGACAGGGGGCTAACTATGGCTACACCTTC	TRBD1	TRBV18	TRBJ1-2	.
CATSSGGGYTF	TGTGCCACGTCGTCAGGGGGAGGCTACACCTTC	TRBD1	TRBV10-3	TRBJ1-2	.
CAGPGVNEQYF	TGCGCCGGCCCGGGGGTTAACGAGCAGTACTTC	.	TRBV10-1	TRBJ2-7	.
CASSLNYDQPQHF	TGTGCCAGCAGTTTAAACTATGATCAGCCCCAGCATTTT	.	TRBV12-3/TRBV12-4	TRBJ1-5	.
CASSRDYSTDTQYF	TGTGCCAGCAGTAGGGACTATAGCACAGATACGCAGTATTTT	TRBD2	TRBV7-8	TRBJ2-3	.
CASSHRGGSEAFF	TGTGCCAGCAGCCATCGGGGGGGATCCGAAGCTTTCTTT	.	TRBV11-3	TRBJ1-1	once
CASSSHNTDTQYF	TGTGCCAGCAGCTCCCATAACACAGATACGCAGTATTTT	.	TRBV7-3	TRBJ2-3	.